A selection of T cell receptor beta chains follows, all from one sample in a study of blood T cell repertoires in COVID-19. TCRdb's copy holds only in-frame clones and misses some; the assay was immunoSEQ multiplex PCR. This table has fewer than 15,000 clones, around 85% appearing once. Specimen: peripheral blood. Receptor source: a human donor in a cohort sampled during active COVID-19. Both conserved end residues are part of each CDR3. Clone size is given for some rows only: seen once, a few or many times, or a class if the clone is expanded.

clone size	J gene	V gene	CDR3 protein
NA	TRBJ2-2	TRBV7-9	CASRKTGGRTGELFF
NA	TRBJ2-2	TRBV5-5	CASSLLLGTGELFF
NA	TRBJ2-5	TRBV4-2	CASSKVSGQGVSETQYF
NA	TRBJ2-3	TRBV19	CASSMGGSTDTQYF
NA	TRBJ2-5	TRBV18	CASSGTGGETQYF
NA	TRBJ2-1	TRBV9	CASSNPLGAGGINEQFF
once	TRBJ2-5	TRBV5-4	CASSLGSAGGPETQYF
NA	TRBJ2-1	TRBV7-2	CASSSAGTGWYNEQFF
NA	TRBJ1-2	TRBV5-1	CASSILDRRDYGYTF
NA	TRBJ2-5	TRBV5-4	CASSPPGLAGEETQYF
NA	TRBJ2-6	TRBV21-1	CASSPIKGQGAPGANVLTF
NA	TRBJ2-2	TRBV18	CASSPVGLVNTGELFF
NA	TRBJ1-1	TRBV18	CASSPGLNTEAFF